These T cell receptor beta chains were read from a single sample in a study of T cells in Graves' hyperthyroidism and ophthalmopathy. TCRdb re-called the multiplex PCR reads through MiXCR, storing one row per CDR3 protein. Altogether 500,000 to 600,000 distinct CDR3 sequences are present, roughly 50% being singletons, with the ten largest covering about 8.3%. The sample consisted of peripheral blood or thyroid tissue (not recorded which). These receptors originate from a young woman with Graves' hyperthyroidism. CDR3s include the opening cysteine and the closing phenylalanine or tryptophan. Fields, in order: D gene, J gene, clone size, V gene, CDR3 protein, CDR3 DNA. D genes are given only for firm matches. Some rows mark clone size as missing; the rest say once, few, many or name a class of expanded clone.

d_call: TRBD2; j_call: TRBJ2-7; clone_size: many; v_call: TRBV4-1; cdr3_aa: CASSQIGTSSYEQYF; cdr3_nt: TGCGCCAGCAGCCAAATCGGGACTAGCAGTTACGAGCAGTACTTC
d_call: NA; j_call: TRBJ2-7; clone_size: many; v_call: TRBV7-2; cdr3_aa: CASSLGMGSYEQYF; cdr3_nt: TGTGCCAGCAGCTTAGGTATGGGCTCCTACGAGCAGTACTTC
d_call: NA; j_call: TRBJ2-2; clone_size: many; v_call: TRBV5-6; cdr3_aa: CASSLVIAWGELFF; cdr3_nt: TGTGCCAGCAGCTTGGTCATTGCGTGGGGGGAGCTGTTTTTT
d_call: TRBD1; j_call: TRBJ1-5; clone_size: once; v_call: TRBV25-1; cdr3_aa: CASSEWPGGNQPQHF; cdr3_nt: TGTGCCAGCAGTGAATGGCCAGGGGGGAATCAGCCCCAGCATTTT
d_call: TRBD1; j_call: TRBJ1-6; clone_size: NA; v_call: TRBV2; cdr3_aa: CARLFGQGNSPLHF; cdr3_nt: TGTGCTAGACTGTTTGGACAGGGAAATTCACCCCTCCACTTT
d_call: NA; j_call: TRBJ1-5; clone_size: many; v_call: TRBV12-3/TRBV12-4; cdr3_aa: CASSVRGQPQHF; cdr3_nt: TGTGCCAGCAGTGTGAGGGGGCAGCCCCAGCATTTT
d_call: NA; j_call: TRBJ1-3; clone_size: few; v_call: TRBV10-3; cdr3_aa: CAISESEYTGNTIYF; cdr3_nt: TGTGCCATCAGTGAGTCGGAGTATACTGGAAACACCATATATTTT
d_call: TRBD1; j_call: TRBJ1-2; clone_size: once; v_call: TRBV25-1; cdr3_aa: CASSATTGGGGYTF; cdr3_nt: TGTGCCAGCAGTGCCACAACAGGGGGCGGCGGCTACACCTTC
d_call: TRBD2; j_call: TRBJ2-7; clone_size: NA; v_call: TRBV5-1; cdr3_aa: CASSFGGRRSTEQYF; cdr3_nt: TGCGCCAGCAGCTTCGGGGGGAGGCGGAGTACCGAGCAGTACTTC
d_call: NA; j_call: TRBJ1-5; clone_size: many; v_call: TRBV13; cdr3_aa: CASSLGPSYQPQHF; cdr3_nt: TGTGCCAGCAGCTTAGGCCCCAGCTATCAGCCCCAGCATTTT
d_call: NA; j_call: TRBJ2-7; clone_size: many; v_call: TRBV7-9; cdr3_aa: CASSPSGVEQYF; cdr3_nt: TGTGCCAGCAGCCCCTCGGGGGTCGAGCAGTACTTC
d_call: NA; j_call: TRBJ2-1; clone_size: NA; v_call: TRBV19; cdr3_aa: CASSMLNEQFF; cdr3_nt: TGTGCCAGTAGTATGCTCAATGAGCAGTTCTTC
d_call: TRBD2; j_call: TRBJ2-5; clone_size: many; v_call: TRBV5-4; cdr3_aa: CASSPQTSGRALETQYF; cdr3_nt: TGTGCCAGCAGTCCTCAGACTAGCGGGAGGGCCTTGGAGACCCAGTACTTC
d_call: NA; j_call: TRBJ1-6; clone_size: many; v_call: TRBV15; cdr3_aa: CATSRVGARNSPLHF; cdr3_nt: TGTGCCACCAGCAGAGTCGGGGCCCGGAATTCACCCCTCCACTTT
d_call: NA; j_call: TRBJ1-5; clone_size: many; v_call: TRBV4-3; cdr3_aa: CASSQDPGLSDQPQHF; cdr3_nt: TGCGCCAGCAGCCAAGATCCGGGGTTGAGCGATCAGCCCCAGCATTTT
d_call: NA; j_call: TRBJ2-7; clone_size: NA; v_call: TRBV6-5; cdr3_aa: CASSEEWGDEQYF; cdr3_nt: TGTGCCAGCAGTGAAGAGTGGGGTGACGAGCAGTACTTC
d_call: NA; j_call: TRBJ2-7; clone_size: many; v_call: TRBV7-9; cdr3_aa: CASSLALGGTSYEQYF; cdr3_nt: TGTGCCAGCAGCTTAGCGTTAGGCGGGACTTCCTACGAGCAGTACTTC
d_call: NA; j_call: TRBJ1-3; clone_size: NA; v_call: TRBV10-3; cdr3_aa: CAISESGGYGNTIYF; cdr3_nt: TGTGCCATCAGTGAGTCAGGGGGATACGGAAACACCATATATTTT
d_call: NA; j_call: TRBJ2-7; clone_size: NA; v_call: TRBV25-1; cdr3_aa: CASSASGLGTYEQYF; cdr3_nt: TGTGCCAGCAGTGCTAGTGGACTTGGGACTTACGAGCAGTACTTC
d_call: NA; j_call: TRBJ2-5; clone_size: few; v_call: TRBV30; cdr3_aa: CAWRTTLEETQYF; cdr3_nt: TGTGCCTGGAGAACAACCCTGGAAGAGACCCAGTACTTC
d_call: TRBD2; j_call: TRBJ2-7; clone_size: many; v_call: TRBV7-2; cdr3_aa: CASSLGLAGGPSSYEQYF; cdr3_nt: TGTGCCAGCAGCTTAGGACTAGCGGGAGGGCCAAGCTCCTACGAGCAGTACTTC
d_call: NA; j_call: TRBJ2-7; clone_size: many; v_call: TRBV12-3/TRBV12-4; cdr3_aa: CASTLQGTEQYF; cdr3_nt: TGTGCCAGCACCTTACAAGGGACGGAGCAGTACTTC
d_call: NA; j_call: TRBJ1-1; clone_size: NA; v_call: TRBV5-1; cdr3_aa: CASSLAPRGDAEAFF; cdr3_nt: TGCGCCAGCAGCTTGGCACCTCGAGGGGACGCTGAAGCTTTCTTT
d_call: TRBD2; j_call: TRBJ2-7; clone_size: NA; v_call: TRBV20-1; cdr3_aa: CSARTGTSGIIYEQYF; cdr3_nt: TGCAGTGCTAGAACCGGGACTAGCGGGATCATCTACGAGCAGTACTTC
d_call: TRBD1; j_call: TRBJ1-5; clone_size: few; v_call: TRBV7-8; cdr3_aa: CASSLRGQGSINQPQHF; cdr3_nt: TGTGCCAGCAGCTTAAGAGGACAGGGGTCGATCAATCAGCCCCAGCATTTT
d_call: NA; j_call: TRBJ1-4; clone_size: once; v_call: TRBV29-1; cdr3_aa: CSVRQSEKLFF; cdr3_nt: TGCAGCGTTAGACAGAGTGAAAAACTGTTTTTT
d_call: TRBD2; j_call: TRBJ2-1; clone_size: NA; v_call: TRBV9; cdr3_aa: CASSAPGAGGDNEQFF; cdr3_nt: TGTGCCAGCAGCGCCCCGGGAGCGGGAGGGGACAATGAGCAGTTCTTC
d_call: TRBD1; j_call: TRBJ2-2; clone_size: few; v_call: TRBV12-3/TRBV12-4; cdr3_aa: CASTMTGGTGELFF; cdr3_nt: TGTGCCAGCACCATGACAGGGGGCACCGGGGAGCTGTTTTTT
d_call: NA; j_call: TRBJ1-2; clone_size: NA; v_call: TRBV19; cdr3_aa: CAWSVPWQNYYGYTF; cdr3_nt: TGTGCCTGGAGTGTACCCTGGCAGAACTACTATGGCTACACCTTC
d_call: NA; j_call: TRBJ1-5; clone_size: many; v_call: TRBV6-1; cdr3_aa: CASSAQGYGNQPQHF; cdr3_nt: TGTGCCAGCAGTGCACAGGGCTATGGCAATCAGCCCCAGCATTTT
d_call: TRBD2; j_call: TRBJ2-3; clone_size: NA; v_call: TRBV24-1; cdr3_aa: CATSVQTGTSGSFLDTQYF; cdr3_nt: TGTGCCACCAGTGTCCAAACAGGGACTAGCGGGAGTTTCTTAGATACGCAGTATTTT
d_call: TRBD2; j_call: TRBJ2-6; clone_size: NA; v_call: TRBV20-1; cdr3_aa: CSARKSSGREVNVLTF; cdr3_nt: TGCAGTGCTAGAAAATCTAGCGGGAGGGAGGTCAACGTCCTGACTTTC
d_call: NA; j_call: TRBJ2-7; clone_size: NA; v_call: TRBV15; cdr3_aa: CATSRTLVENYEQYF; cdr3_nt: TGTGCCACCAGCAGGACACTAGTGGAAAACTACGAGCAGTACTTC
d_call: TRBD1; j_call: TRBJ1-6; clone_size: many; v_call: TRBV9; cdr3_aa: CASSAGTGLKYGSPLHF; cdr3_nt: TGTGCCAGCAGCGCTGGGACAGGGCTAAAATACGGTTCACCCCTCCACTTT
d_call: NA; j_call: TRBJ2-7; clone_size: few; v_call: TRBV5-4; cdr3_aa: CASSLGDLEQYF; cdr3_nt: TGTGCCAGCAGCTTGGGGGACCTCGAGCAGTACTTC
d_call: NA; j_call: TRBJ1-2; clone_size: NA; v_call: TRBV5-1; cdr3_aa: CASSGTEGSANYGYTF; cdr3_nt: TGCGCCAGCAGTGGGACCGAGGGCAGCGCCAACTATGGCTACACCTTC
d_call: NA; j_call: TRBJ2-7; clone_size: NA; v_call: TRBV5-5; cdr3_aa: CASSLGGEGDEQYF; cdr3_nt: TGTGCCAGCAGCTTAGGAGGGGAAGGGGACGAGCAGTACTTC
d_call: NA; j_call: TRBJ2-5; clone_size: NA; v_call: TRBV29-1; cdr3_aa: CSGRAWETQYF; cdr3_nt: TGCAGCGGGAGGGCCTGGGAGACCCAGTACTTC
d_call: TRBD1; j_call: TRBJ1-4; clone_size: many; v_call: TRBV5-1; cdr3_aa: CASSNWGQPNEKLFF; cdr3_nt: TGCGCCAGCAGCAACTGGGGACAGCCCAATGAAAAACTGTTTTTT
d_call: TRBD2; j_call: TRBJ2-5; clone_size: NA; v_call: TRBV7-9; cdr3_aa: CASSRTSGWKETQYF; cdr3_nt: TGTGCCAGCAGCCGGACTAGCGGGTGGAAAGAGACCCAGTACTTC
d_call: TRBD1; j_call: TRBJ2-7; clone_size: many; v_call: TRBV20-1; cdr3_aa: CSARDGGQGRNEQYF; cdr3_nt: TGCAGTGCTAGAGACGGGGGACAGGGCCGGAACGAGCAGTACTTC
d_call: TRBD1; j_call: TRBJ1-1; clone_size: many; v_call: TRBV14; cdr3_aa: CASSQGTGGMNTEAFF; cdr3_nt: TGTGCCAGCAGCCAGGGGACAGGGGGCATGAACACTGAAGCTTTCTTT
d_call: NA; j_call: TRBJ1-1; clone_size: many; v_call: TRBV15; cdr3_aa: CATSRDQGTLNTEAFF; cdr3_nt: TGTGCCACCAGCAGAGATCAGGGGACATTGAACACTGAAGCTTTCTTT